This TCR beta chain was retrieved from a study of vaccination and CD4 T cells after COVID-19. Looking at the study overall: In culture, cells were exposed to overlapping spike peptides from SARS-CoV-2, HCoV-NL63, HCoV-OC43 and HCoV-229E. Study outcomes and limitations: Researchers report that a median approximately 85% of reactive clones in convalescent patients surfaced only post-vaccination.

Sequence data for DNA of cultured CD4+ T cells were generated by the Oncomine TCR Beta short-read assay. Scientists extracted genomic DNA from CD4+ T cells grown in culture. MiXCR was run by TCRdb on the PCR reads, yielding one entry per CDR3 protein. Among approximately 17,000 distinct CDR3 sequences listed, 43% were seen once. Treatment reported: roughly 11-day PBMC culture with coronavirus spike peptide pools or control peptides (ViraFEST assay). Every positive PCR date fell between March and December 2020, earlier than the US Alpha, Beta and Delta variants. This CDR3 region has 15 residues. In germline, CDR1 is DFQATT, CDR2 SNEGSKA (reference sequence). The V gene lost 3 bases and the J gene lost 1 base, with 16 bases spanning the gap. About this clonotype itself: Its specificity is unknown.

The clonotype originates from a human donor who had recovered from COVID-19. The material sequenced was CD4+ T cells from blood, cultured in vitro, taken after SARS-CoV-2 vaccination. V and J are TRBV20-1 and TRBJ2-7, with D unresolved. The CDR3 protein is CSASSLSESSYEQYF. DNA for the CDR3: TGCAGTGCTAGCTCTCTATCAGAATCATCCTACGAGCAGTACTTC.